The T cell receptor beta chain under discussion was sequenced for a study of identical twins. Study-wide points: Twins' surplus sharing was weaker for beta out-of-frame sequences.

TCRdb called the 5' RACE reads again in MiXCR, with one record for every CDR3 protein. The data contain 470,000 or so distinct CDR3 sequences, approximately 24% of them singletons. This CDR3 is 17 amino acids long. The germline gives CDR1 LGHNA, CDR2 YSLEER. The V segment lost 4 bases and the J segment 2 bases; nucleotides outside the gene matches: 5. In the case of this clonotype: The target antigen is unknown.

The same sample was also used in a study of T cells expressing NK-cell markers. That work adds: Sequenced donors, eight in total, included seven who were HCMV-seropositive and one who was seronegative. Several of the experiments relied on an anti-gamma-delta TCR antibody so that only alpha-beta TCR T cells were sorted. A handful of donors showed these clonotypes also leading the CD3+CD56-NKG2C+ fraction.

The rearrangement links TRBV4-3 to TRBJ2-6; 10 nucleotides match TRBD1. The sample taken for sequencing was CD4+ T cells sorted from blood. The source is a young woman in good health. The CDR3 DNA reads as TGCGCCAGCAGCCCGCGGGACAGGGGTGCTGGGGCCAACGTCCTGACTTTC. This translates into CASSPRDRGAGANVLTF.